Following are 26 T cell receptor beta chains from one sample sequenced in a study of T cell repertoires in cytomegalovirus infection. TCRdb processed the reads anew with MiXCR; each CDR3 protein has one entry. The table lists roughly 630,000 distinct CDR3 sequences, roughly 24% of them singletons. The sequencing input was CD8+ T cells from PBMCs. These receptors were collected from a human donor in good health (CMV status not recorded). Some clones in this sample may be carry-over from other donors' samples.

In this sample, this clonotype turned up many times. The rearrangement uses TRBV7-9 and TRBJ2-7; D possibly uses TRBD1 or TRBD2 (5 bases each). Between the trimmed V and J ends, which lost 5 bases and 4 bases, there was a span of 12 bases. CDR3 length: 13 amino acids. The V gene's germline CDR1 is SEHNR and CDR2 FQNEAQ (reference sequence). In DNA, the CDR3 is TGTGCCAGCAGCCCCCGGGACCGATACGAGCAGTACTTC. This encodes CASSPRDRYEQYF.

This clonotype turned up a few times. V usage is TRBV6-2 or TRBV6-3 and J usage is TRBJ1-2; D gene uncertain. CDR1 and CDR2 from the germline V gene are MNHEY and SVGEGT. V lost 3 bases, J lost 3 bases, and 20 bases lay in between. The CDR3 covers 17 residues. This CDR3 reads CASSYSQLGLLHYGYTF. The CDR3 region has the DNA TGTGCCAGCAGTTATAGCCAGCTGGGTCTCCTCCACTATGGCTACACCTTC.

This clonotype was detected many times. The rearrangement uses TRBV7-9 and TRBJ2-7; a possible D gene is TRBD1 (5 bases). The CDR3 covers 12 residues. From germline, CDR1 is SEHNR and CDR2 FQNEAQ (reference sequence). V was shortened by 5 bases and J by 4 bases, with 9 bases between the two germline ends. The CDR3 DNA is TGTGCCAGCAGCCCGGACACGTACGAGCAGTACGTC. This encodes CASSPDTYEQYV.

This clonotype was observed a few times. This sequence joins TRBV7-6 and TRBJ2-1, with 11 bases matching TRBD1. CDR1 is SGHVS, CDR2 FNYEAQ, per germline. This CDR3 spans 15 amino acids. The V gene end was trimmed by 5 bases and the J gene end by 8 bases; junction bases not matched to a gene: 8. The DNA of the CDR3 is TGTGCCAGCAGCAGGACAGGGGGCGGGGAAGATGAGCAGTTCTTC. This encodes CASSRTGGGEDEQFF.

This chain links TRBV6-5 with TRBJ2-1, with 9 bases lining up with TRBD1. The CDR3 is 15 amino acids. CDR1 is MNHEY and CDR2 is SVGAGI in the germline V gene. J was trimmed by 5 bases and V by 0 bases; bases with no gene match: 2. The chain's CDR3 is CASSYSGQGHNEQFF. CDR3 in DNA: TGTGCCAGCAGTTACTCGGGACAGGGTCACAATGAGCAGTTCTTC.

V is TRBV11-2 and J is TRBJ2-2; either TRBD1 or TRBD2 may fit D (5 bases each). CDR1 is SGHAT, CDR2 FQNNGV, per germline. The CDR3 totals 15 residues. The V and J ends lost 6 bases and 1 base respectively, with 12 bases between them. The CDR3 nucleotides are TGTGCCAGCAGTGGAGAGAGGGGGAACACCGGGGAGCTGTTTTTT. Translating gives CASSGERGNTGELFF.

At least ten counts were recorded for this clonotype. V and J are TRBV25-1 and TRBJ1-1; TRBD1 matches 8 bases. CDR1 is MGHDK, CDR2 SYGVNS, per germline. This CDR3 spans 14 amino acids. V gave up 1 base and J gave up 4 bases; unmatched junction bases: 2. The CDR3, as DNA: TGTGCCAGCAGTGAATGGGACAGGTCCACTGAAGCTTTCTTT. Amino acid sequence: CASSEWDRSTEAFF.

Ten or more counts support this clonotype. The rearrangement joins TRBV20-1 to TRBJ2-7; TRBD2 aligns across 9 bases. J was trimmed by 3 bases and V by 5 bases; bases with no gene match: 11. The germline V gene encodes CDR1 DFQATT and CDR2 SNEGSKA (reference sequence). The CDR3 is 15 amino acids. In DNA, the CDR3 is TGCAGTGCTTGGGGACTAGCCGAATCACACTACGAGCAGTACGTC. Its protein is CSAWGLAESHYEQYV.

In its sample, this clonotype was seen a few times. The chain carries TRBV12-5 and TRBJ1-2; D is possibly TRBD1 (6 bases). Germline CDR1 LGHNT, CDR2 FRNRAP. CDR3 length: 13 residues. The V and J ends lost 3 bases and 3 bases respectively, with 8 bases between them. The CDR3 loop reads CASGFHRDYGYTF. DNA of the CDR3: TGTGCTAGTGGTTTCCACAGGGACTATGGCTACACCTTC.

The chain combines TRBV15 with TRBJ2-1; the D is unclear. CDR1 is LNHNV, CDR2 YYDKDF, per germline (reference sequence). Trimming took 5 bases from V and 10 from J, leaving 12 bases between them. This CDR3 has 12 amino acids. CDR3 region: CATSLLQSEQFF. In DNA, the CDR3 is TGTGCCACCAGCCTCCTTCAGAGCGAGCAGTTCTTC.

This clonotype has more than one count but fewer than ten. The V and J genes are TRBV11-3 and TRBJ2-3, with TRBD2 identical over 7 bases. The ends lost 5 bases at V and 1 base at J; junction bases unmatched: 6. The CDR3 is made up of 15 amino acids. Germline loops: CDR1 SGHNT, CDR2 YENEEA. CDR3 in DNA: TGTGCCAGCAGCCCCGGGACTACTGGCACAGATACGCAGTATTTT. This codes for CASSPGTTGTDTQYF.

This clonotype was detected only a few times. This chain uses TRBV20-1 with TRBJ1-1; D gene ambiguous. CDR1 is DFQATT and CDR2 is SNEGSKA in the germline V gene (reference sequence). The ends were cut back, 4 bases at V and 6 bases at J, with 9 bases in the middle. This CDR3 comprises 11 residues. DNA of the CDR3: TGCAGTGCTAACACCGGGGCTGAAGCTTTCTTT. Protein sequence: CSANTGAEAFF.

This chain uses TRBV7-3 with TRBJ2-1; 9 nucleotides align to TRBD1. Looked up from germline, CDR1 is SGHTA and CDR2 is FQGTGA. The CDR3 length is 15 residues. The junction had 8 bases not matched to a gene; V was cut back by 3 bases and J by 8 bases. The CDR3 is CASSLTGGFSDEQFF. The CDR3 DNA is TGTGCCAGCAGCTTGACAGGGGGGTTTTCGGATGAGCAGTTCTTC.

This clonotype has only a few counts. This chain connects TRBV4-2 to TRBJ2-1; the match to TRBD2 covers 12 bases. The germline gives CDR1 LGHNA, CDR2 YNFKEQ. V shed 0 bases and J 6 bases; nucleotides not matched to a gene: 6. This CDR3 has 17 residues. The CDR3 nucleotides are TGTGCCAGCAGCCAAGATCAGAGGACTAGCGGGGTCAATGAGCAGTTCTTC. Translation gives CASSQDQRTSGVNEQFF.

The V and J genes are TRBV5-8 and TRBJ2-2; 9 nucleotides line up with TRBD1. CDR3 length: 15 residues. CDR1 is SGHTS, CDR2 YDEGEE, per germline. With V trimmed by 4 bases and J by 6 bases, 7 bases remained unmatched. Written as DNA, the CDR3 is TGTGCCAGCAGCAGGAGGGACAGGGAAGCCGGGGAGCTGTTTTTT. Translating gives CASSRRDREAGELFF.

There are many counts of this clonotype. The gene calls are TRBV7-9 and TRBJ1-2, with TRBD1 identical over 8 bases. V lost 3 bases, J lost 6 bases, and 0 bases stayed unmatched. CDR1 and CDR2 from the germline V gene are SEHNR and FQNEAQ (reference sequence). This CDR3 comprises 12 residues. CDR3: CASSLDRDGYTF. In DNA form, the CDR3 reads TGTGCCAGCAGCTTGGACAGGGATGGCTACACCTTC. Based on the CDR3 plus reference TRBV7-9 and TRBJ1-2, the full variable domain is DTGVSQNPRHKITKRGQNVTFRCDPISEHNRLYWYRQTLGQGPEFLTYFQNEAQLEKSRLLSDRFSAERPKGSFSTLEIQRTEQGDSAMYLCASSLDRDGYTFGSGTRLTVV.

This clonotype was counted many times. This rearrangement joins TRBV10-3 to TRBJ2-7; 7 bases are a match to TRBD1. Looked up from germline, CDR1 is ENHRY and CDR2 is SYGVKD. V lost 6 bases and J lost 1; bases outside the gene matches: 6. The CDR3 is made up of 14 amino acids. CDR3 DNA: TGTGCCATCAGGACCGGGACAGATTCCTACGAGCAGTACTTC. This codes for CAIRTGTDSYEQYF.

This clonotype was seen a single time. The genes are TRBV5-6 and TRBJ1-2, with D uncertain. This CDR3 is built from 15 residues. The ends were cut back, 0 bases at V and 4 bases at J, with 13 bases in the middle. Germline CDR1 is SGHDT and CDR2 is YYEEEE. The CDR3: CASSLDTTKAYGYTF. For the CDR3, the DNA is TGTGCCAGCAGCTTGGACACGACTAAGGCCTATGGCTACACCTTC. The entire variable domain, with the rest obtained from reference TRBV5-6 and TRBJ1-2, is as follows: DAGVTQSPTHLIKTRGQQVTLRCSPKSGHDTVSWYQQALGQGPQFIFQYYEEEERQRGNFPDRFSGHQFPNYSSELNVNALLLGDSALYLCASSLDTTKAYGYTFGSGTRLTVV.

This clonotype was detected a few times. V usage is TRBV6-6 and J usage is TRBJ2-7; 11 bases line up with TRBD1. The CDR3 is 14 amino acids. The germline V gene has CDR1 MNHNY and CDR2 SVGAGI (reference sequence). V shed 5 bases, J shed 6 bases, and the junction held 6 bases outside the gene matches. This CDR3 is CASSKDRGLFEQYV. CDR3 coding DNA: TGTGCCAGCAGTAAGGACAGGGGGCTTTTCGAGCAGTACGTC.

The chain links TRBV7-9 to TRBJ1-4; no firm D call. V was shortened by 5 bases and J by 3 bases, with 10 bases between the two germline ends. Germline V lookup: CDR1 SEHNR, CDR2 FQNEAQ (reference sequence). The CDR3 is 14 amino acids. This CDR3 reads CASSPPTANEKLFF. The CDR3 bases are TGTGCCAGCAGCCCCCCAACGGCTAATGAAAAACTGTTTTTT.

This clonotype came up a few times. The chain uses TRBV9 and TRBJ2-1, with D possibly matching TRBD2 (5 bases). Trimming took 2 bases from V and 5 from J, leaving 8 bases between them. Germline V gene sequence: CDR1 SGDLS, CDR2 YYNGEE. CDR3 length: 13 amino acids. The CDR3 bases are TGTGCCAGCAGCGTTCCGGGGAACAATGAGCAGTTCTTC. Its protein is CASSVPGNNEQFF. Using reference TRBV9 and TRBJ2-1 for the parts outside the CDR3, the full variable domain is DSGVTQTPKHLITATGQRVTLRCSPRSGDLSVYWYQQSLDQGLQFLIQYYNGEERAKGNILERFSAQQFPDLHSELNLSSLELGDSALYFCASSVPGNNEQFFGPGTRLTVL.

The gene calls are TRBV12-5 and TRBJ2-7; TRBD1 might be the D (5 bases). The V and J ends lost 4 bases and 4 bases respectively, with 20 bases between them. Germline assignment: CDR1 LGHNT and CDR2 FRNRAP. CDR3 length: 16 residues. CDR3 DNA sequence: TGTGCTAGTGGTTCCACAACGCAGGGAAAACAATACGAGCAGTACTTC. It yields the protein CASGSTTQGKQYEQYF. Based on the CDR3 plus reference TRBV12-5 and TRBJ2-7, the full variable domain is DARVTQTPRHKVTEMGQEVTMRCQPILGHNTVFWYRQTMMQGLELLAYFRNRAPLDDSGMPKDRFSAEMPDATLATLKIQPSEPRDSAVYFCASGSTTQGKQYEQYFGPGTRLTVT.

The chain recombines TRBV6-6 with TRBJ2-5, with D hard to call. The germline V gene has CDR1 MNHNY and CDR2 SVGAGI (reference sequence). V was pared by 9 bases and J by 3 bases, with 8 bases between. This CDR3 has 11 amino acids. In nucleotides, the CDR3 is TGTGCCAGTTACGGAAAAGAGACCCAGTACTTC. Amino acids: CASYGKETQYF.

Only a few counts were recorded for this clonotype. CDR3 region: CASAQVSSYEQYF. Written as DNA, the CDR3 is TGTGCCAGCGCACAGGTGAGCTCCTACGAGCAGTACTTC. The J gene is TRBJ2-7, the V gene TRBV5-5; a possible D gene is TRBD1 (5 bases). Germline values: CDR1 SGHKS, CDR2 YYEKEE (reference sequence). Trimming left V 7 bases short and J 0 bases short, with 11 bases between. The CDR3 length is 13 residues.

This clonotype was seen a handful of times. In DNA form, the CDR3 reads TGTGCCAGCAGTCCGGTCTTAAAGTCTAGCACAGATACGCAGTATTTT. It specifies CASSPVLKSSTDTQYF. The gene calls are TRBV28 and TRBJ2-3; D unclear. The CDR3 is 16 amino acids. Looked up from germline, CDR1 is MDHEN and CDR2 is SYDVKM. V dropped 5 bases and J dropped 0 bases, with 15 bases sitting between them.

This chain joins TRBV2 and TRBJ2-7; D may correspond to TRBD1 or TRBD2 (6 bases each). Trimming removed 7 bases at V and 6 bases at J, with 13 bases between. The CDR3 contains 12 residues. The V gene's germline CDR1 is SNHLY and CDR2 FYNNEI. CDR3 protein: CASIGGSGEQYV. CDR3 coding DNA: TGTGCCAGCATCGGGGGCTCTGGCGAGCAGTACGTC.